The subject of this entry is one T cell receptor beta chain. Its antigen is undetermined. Sequence at one end of the junction differs from germline and may be a read error. This sample stems from a study of CD8+CD57+ T cells in acquired aplastic anemia. At the level of the study: 3 to 3.5 ug was the average amount of DNA from sorted CD4+ and CD8+ cells. Healthy-donor CD4+ cells averaged roughly 10.8 million reads. Points from the study as a whole: Comparison of patients with controls identified 25 to 35 shared CD8+ CDR3 sequences.

This CDR3 is built from 15 residues. Germline V gives CDR1 SGHRS, CDR2 YFSETQ. The study profiled TCR beta VDJ and CDR3 using genomic DNA as template. One entry per CDR3 protein, called by TCRdb with MiXCR from the reads. The sample includes hundreds of thousands of distinct CDR3 sequences, under 80% of them seen just once. Material: sorted CD4+, CD8+, or CD8+CD57+ T cells (not recorded which) from PBMCs. This clonotype was obtained from a human donor in good health, serving as a control. The V gene is TRBV5-1, the J gene TRBJ1-1; D is undetermined. CDR3 DNA sequence: TGTGCCAGCAGCTTGAAACTGGCGGGGTGGGTTGAAGCTTTCTTT. Amino acid sequence: CASSLKLAGWVEAFF.